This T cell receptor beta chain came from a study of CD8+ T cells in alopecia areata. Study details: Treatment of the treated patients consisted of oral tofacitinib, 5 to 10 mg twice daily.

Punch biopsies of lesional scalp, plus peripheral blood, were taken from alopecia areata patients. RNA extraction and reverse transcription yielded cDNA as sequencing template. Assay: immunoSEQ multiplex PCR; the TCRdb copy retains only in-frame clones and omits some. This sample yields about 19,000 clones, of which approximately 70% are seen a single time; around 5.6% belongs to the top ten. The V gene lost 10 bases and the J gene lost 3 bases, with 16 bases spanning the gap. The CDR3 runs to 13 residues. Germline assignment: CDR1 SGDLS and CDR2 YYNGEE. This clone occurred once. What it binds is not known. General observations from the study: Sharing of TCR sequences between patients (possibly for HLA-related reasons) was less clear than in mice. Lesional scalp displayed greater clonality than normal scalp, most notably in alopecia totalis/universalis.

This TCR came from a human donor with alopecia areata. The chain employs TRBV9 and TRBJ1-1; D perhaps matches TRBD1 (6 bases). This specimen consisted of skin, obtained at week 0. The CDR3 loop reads CASRGGLHTEAFF. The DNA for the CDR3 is TGTGCCTCCCGCGGGGGCCTGCACACTGAAGCTTTCTTT.